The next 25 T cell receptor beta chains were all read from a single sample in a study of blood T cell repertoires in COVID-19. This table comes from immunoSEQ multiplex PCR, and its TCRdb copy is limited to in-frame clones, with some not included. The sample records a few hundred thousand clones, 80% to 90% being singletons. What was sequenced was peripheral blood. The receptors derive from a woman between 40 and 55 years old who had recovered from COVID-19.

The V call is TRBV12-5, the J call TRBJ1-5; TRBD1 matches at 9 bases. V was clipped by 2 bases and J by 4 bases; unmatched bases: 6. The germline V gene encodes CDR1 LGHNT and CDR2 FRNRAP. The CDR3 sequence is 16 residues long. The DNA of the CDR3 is TGTGCTAGTGGTTTGCTTTGGGACAGGGTGAATCAGCCCCAGCATTTT. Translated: CASGLLWDRVNQPQHF.

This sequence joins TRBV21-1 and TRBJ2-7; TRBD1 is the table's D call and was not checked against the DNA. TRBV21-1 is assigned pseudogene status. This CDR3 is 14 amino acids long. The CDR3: CANWEDREPMGQYF. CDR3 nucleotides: TGTGCCAACTGGGAAGACAGGGAGCCTATGGGGCAGTACTTC.

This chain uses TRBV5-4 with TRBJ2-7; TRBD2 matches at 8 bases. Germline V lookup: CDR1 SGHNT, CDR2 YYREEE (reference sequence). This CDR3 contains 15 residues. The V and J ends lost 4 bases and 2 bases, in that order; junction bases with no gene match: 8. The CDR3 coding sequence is TGTGCCAGCAGCCGGGGGGGGGCACAGACCTACGAGCAGTACTTC. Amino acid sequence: CASSRGGAQTYEQYF.

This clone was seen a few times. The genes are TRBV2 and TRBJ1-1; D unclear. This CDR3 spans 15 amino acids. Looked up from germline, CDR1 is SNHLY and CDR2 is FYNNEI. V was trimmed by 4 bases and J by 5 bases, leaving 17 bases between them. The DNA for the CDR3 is TGTGCCAGCAGTGCTGAAGCGGGAGGGCAAACTGAAGCTTTCTTT. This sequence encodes CASSAEAGGQTEAFF.

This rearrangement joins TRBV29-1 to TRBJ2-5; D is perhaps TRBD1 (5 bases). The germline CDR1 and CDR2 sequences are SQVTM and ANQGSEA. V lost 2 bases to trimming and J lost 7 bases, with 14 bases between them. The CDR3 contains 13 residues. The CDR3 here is CSVEIGWGPTQYF. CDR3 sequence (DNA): TGCAGCGTTGAAATAGGGTGGGGCCCGACCCAGTACTTC.

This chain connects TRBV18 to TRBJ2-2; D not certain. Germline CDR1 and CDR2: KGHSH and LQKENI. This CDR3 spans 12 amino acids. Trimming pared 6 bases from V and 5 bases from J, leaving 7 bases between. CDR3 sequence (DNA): TGTGCCAGCTCTATAGCAACCGGGGAGCTGTTTTTT. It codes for CASSIATGELFF. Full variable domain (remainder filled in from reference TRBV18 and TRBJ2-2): NAGVMQNPRHLVRRRGQEARLRCSPMKGHSHVYWYRQLPEEGLKFMVYLQKENIIDESGMPKERFSAEFPKEGPSILRIQQVVRGDSAAYFCASSIATGELFFGEGSRLTVL.

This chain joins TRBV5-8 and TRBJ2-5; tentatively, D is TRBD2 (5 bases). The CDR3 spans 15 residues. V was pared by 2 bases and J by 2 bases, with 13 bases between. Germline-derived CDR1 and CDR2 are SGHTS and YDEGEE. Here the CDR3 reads CASSLNSGLQETQYF. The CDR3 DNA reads TGTGCCAGCAGCTTAAACTCTGGACTGCAAGAGACCCAGTACTTC.

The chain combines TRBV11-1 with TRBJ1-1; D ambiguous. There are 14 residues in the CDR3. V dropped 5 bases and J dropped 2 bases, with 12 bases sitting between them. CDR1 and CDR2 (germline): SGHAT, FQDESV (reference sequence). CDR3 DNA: TGTGCCAGCAGCCCCCTGGCGGGCAACACTGAAGCTTTCTTT. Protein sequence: CASSPLAGNTEAFF.

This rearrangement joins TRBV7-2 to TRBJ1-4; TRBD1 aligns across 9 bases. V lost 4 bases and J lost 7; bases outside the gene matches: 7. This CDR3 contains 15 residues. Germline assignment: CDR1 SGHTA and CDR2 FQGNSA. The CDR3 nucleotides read TGTGCCAGCAGCTCCGGACAGGGGTTAAGTGAAAAACTGTTTTTT. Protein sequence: CASSSGQGLSEKLFF.

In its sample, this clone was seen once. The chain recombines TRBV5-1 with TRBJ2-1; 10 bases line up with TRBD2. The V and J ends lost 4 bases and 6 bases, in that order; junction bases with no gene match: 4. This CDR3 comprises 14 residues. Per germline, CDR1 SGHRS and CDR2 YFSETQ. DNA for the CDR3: TGCGCCAGCAGCCCGGGACTAGCGTTCAATGAGCAGTTCTTC. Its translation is CASSPGLAFNEQFF.

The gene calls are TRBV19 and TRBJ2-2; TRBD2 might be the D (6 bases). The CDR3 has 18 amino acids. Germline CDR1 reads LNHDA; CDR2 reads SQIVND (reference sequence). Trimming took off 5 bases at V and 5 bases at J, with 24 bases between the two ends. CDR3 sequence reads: CASSVLSRGVGGTGELFF. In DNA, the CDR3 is TGTGCCAGTAGTGTCCTCAGTCGCGGGGTCGGGGGAACCGGGGAGCTGTTTTTT.

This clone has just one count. CDR3 protein: CASSPSGQGILEQYF. The CDR3 DNA is TGTGCCAGCAGCCCCTCGGGGCAGGGGATATTGGAGCAGTACTTC. This chain connects TRBV7-8 to TRBJ2-7, with D tentatively TRBD1 (6 bases). The germline V gene encodes CDR1 SGHVS and CDR2 FQNEAQ. V was trimmed by 5 bases and J by 7 bases, leaving 21 bases between them. This CDR3 region has 15 residues.

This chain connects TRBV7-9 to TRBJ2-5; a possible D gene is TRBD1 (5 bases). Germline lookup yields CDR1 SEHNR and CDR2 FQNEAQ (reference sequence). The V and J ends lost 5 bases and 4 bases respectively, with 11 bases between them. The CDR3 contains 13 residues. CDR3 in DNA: TGTGCCAGCAGCCCCAGGGTGGGAGAGACCCAGTACTTC. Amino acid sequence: CASSPRVGETQYF.

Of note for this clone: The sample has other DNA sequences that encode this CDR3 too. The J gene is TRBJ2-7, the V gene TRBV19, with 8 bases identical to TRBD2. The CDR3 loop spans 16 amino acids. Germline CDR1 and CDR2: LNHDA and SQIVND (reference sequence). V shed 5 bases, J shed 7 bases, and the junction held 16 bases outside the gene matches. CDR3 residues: CASSSLQRGSRGEQYF. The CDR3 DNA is TGTGCCAGTAGTTCCCTTCAGCGGGGGTCACGAGGGGAGCAGTACTTC.

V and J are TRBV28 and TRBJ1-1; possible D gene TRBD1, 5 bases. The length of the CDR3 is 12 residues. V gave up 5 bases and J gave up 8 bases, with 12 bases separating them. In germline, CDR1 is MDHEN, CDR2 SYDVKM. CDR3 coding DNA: TGTGCCAGCAGTCTTCCGACAGAAGAAGCTTTCTTT. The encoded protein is CASSLPTEEAFF.

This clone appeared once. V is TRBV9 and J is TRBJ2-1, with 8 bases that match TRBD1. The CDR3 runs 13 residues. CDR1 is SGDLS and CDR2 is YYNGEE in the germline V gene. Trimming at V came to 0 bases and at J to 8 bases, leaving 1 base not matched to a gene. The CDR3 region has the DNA TGTGCCAGCAGCGTAGCGACAGGGGATGAGCAGTTCTTC. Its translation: CASSVATGDEQFF.

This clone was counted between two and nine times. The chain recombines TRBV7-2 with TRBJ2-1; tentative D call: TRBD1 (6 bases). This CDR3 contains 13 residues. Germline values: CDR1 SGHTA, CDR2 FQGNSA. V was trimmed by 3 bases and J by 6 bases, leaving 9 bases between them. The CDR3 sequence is CASSFAGVNEQFF. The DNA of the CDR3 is TGTGCCAGCAGCTTCGCAGGGGTCAATGAGCAGTTCTTC.

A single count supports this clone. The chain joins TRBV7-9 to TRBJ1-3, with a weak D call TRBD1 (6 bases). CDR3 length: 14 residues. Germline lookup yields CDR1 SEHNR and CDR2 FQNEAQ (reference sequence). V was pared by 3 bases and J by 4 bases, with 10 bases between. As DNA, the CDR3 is TGTGCCAGCAGCTTCACACAGGGCGGAAACACCATATATTTT. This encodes CASSFTQGGNTIYF.

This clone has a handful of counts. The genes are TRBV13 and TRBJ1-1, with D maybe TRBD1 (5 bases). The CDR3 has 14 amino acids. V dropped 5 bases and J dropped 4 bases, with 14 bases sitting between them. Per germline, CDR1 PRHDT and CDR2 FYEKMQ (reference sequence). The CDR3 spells CASSATRVVTEAFF. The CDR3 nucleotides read TGTGCCAGCAGCGCAACCAGGGTAGTCACTGAAGCTTTCTTT. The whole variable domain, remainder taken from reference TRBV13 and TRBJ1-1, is AAGVIQSPRHLIKEKRETATLKCYPIPRHDTVYWYQQGPGQDPQFLISFYEKMQSDKGSIPDRFSAQQFSDYHSELNMSSLELGDSALYFCASSATRVVTEAFFGQGTRLTVV.

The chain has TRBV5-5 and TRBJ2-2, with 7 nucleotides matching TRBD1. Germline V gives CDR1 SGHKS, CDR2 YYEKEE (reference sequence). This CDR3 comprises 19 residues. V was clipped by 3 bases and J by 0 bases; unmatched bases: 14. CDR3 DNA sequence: TGTGCCAGCAGCTCCCCCTTTGGGGACAGACCCGCGAACACCGGGGAGCTGTTTTTT. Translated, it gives CASSSPFGDRPANTGELFF. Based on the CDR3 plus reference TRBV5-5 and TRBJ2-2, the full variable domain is DAGVTQSPTHLIKTRGQQVTLRCSPISGHKSVSWYQQVLGQGPQFIFQYYEKEERGRGNFPDRFSARQFPNYSSELNVNALLLGDSALYLCASSSPFGDRPANTGELFFGEGSRLTVL.

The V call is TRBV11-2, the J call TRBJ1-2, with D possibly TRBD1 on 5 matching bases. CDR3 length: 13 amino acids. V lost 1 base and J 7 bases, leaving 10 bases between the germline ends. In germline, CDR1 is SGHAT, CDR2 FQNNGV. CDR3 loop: CASSLGRGSGYTF. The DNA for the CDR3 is TGTGCCAGCAGCTTAGGTCGGGGGAGTGGCTACACCTTC.

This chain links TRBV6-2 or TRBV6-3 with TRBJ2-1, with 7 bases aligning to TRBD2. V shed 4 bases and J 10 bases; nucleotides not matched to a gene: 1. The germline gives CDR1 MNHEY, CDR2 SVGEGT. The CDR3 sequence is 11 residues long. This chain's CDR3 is CASSLTSEQFF. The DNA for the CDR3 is TGTGCCAGCAGTTTGACTAGCGAGCAGTTCTTC.

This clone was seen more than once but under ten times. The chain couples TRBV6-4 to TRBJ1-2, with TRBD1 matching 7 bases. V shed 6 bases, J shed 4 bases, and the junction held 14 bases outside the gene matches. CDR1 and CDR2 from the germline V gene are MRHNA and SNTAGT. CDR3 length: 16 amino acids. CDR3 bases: TGTGCCAGCAGCCTCTCCGGGACAGAACTTTTCTATGGCTACACCTTC. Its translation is CASSLSGTELFYGYTF.

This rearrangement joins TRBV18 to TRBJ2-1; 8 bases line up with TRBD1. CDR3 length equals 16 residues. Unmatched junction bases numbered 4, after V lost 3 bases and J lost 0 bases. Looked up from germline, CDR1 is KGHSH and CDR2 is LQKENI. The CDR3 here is CASSPTGDSSYNEQFF. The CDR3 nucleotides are TGTGCCAGCTCACCGACAGGGGACAGCTCCTACAATGAGCAGTTCTTC.

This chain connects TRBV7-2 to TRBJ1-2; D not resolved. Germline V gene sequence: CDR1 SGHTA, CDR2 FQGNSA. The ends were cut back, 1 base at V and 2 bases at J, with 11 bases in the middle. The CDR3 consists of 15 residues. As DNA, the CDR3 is TGTGCCAGCAGCTTAGAGCAAGACTCGAACTATGGCTACACCTTC. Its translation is CASSLEQDSNYGYTF.